This record covers a single T cell receptor beta chain. Its antigen is as yet unknown. The time point was: patch test 1, 2 weeks after DPC sensitization. Described treatment: therapeutic diphenylcyclopropenone sensitization with weekly scalp DPC. Every donor had alopecia and was 18 to 70 years old; all were suitable for DPC. In TCRdb, the RACE reads were re-called with MiXCR into one record per CDR3 protein. The sample consists of roughly 180,000 distinct CDR3 sequences, around 24% of them appearing once. Germline V gene data show CDR1 as SGHTA and CDR2 as FQGNSA. Trimming took off 1 base at V and 5 bases at J, with 15 bases between the two ends. The CDR3 consists of 16 residues. The record originates from a study of human T cells and chemical hapten exposure. Across the whole study: Sensitization involved placing 2% DPC onto a 2 cm by 2 cm region of upper inner arm skin. Small volume differences among pooled libraries mainly caused per-sample TCR yield variation. Overall study results and limits: There were significantly more large CDR3 similarity clusters among expanded TCRs than among controls.

The genes are TRBV7-2 and TRBJ1-5; maybe TRBD1 (5 bases). Sequenced material: whole blood, taken in connection with sensitization to the hapten diphenylcyclopropenone (DPC). This TCR was recovered from a woman aged 45-65 years with alopecia areata. Some clones in this sample may be carry-over from other donors' samples. CDR3 nucleotide sequence: TGTGCCAGCAGCTTAGTGGGCCCCCGGGGCGATCAGCCCCAGCATTTT. As protein: CASSLVGPRGDQPQHF.